The 10 T cell receptor beta chains in this list originate from one sample, sequenced in a study of T-cell reconstitution after alpha-beta-depleted transplantation in children. For TCRbeta, the library was prepared with unique molecular identifiers. TCRdb ran MiXCR on the PCR reads and lists one entry per CDR3 protein. Of approximately 420,000 distinct CDR3 sequences detected, roughly a tenth appear once; the ten largest clones hold roughly 5%. The source was PBMCs from the stem cell graft donor, collected from the stem cell graft. Every receptor here comes from a human donor who donated a stem cell graft to a child with acute myeloid leukemia.

V and J are TRBV7-9 and TRBJ2-7; D remains unclear. Trimming took 1 base from V and 6 from J, leaving 7 bases between them. Germline V gene lookup returns CDR1 SEHNR and CDR2 FQNEAQ (reference sequence). CDR3 length: 12 residues. The CDR3 nucleotides read TGTGCCAGCAGCTTAGGACGCGTCGAGCAGTACTTC. Protein sequence: CASSLGRVEQYF.

The chain uses TRBV5-6 and TRBJ2-2; 8 bases fit TRBD2. V shed 3 bases, J shed 3 bases, and the junction held 10 bases outside the gene matches. Per germline, CDR1 SGHDT and CDR2 YYEEEE. This CDR3 spans 17 amino acids. DNA of the CDR3: TGTGCCAGCAGCTCCTACCTCGGACTAGCCGACACCGGGGAGCTGTTTTTT. It encodes CASSSYLGLADTGELFF.

The sample holds a few counts of this clonotype. The chain carries TRBV10-3 and TRBJ2-7; D not resolved. Deletions cut 3 bases from V and 2 bases from J, with 11 bases between. The CDR3 is made up of 14 amino acids. Germline values: CDR1 ENHRY, CDR2 SYGVKD. CDR3 region: CAISEGDNPYEQYF. Written as DNA, the CDR3 is TGTGCCATCAGTGAAGGAGACAACCCCTACGAGCAGTACTTC.

This clonotype has more than one count but fewer than ten. This chain connects TRBV6-1 to TRBJ2-1; the match to TRBD2 covers 16 bases. This CDR3 is 15 amino acids long. Per the germline V gene, CDR1 is MNHNS and CDR2 is SASEGT. The V gene end was trimmed by 6 bases and the J gene end by 13 bases; junction bases not matched to a gene: 9. CDR3 loop: CASSLGTSGGADQFF. The DNA of the CDR3 is TGTGCCAGCAGCCTCGGGACTAGCGGGGGGGCAGATCAGTTCTTC.

This clonotype was detected many times. The chain joins TRBV5-4 to TRBJ2-1, with D maybe TRBD2 (6 bases). Germline CDR1 and CDR2: SGHNT and YYREEE (reference sequence). V lost 4 bases to trimming and J lost 7 bases, with 12 bases between them. The CDR3 extends over 13 amino acids. The CDR3 nucleotides read TGTGCCAGCAGCGGGCGGGACGGAAATGAGCAGTTCTTC. Translated, it gives CASSGRDGNEQFF. The variable domain in full, with the rest retrieved from reference TRBV5-4 and TRBJ2-1, is ETGVTQSPTHLIKTRGQQVTLRCSSQSGHNTVSWYQQALGQGPQFIFQYYREEENGRGNFPPRFSGLQFPNYSSELNVNALELDDSALYLCASSGRDGNEQFFGPGTRLTVL.

This clonotype turned up a few times. The CDR3 region has the DNA TGTGCCAGCAGCTTGGAGGGGTTGAATGCTGGGAACACTGAAGCTTTCTTT. It codes for CASSLEGLNAGNTEAFF. This sequence joins TRBV5-6 and TRBJ1-1, with D perhaps matching TRBD1 (5 bases). CDR3 length: 17 amino acids. CDR1 and CDR2 from the germline V gene are SGHDT and YYEEEE. The V and J ends lost 0 bases and 1 base respectively, with 16 bases between them.

V is TRBV19 and J is TRBJ1-5; no clear D gene. V lost 1 base to trimming and J lost 16 bases, with 14 bases between them. This CDR3 contains 12 residues. Germline lookup yields CDR1 LNHDA and CDR2 SQIVND (reference sequence). Here the CDR3 reads CASSIGLGLIHF. In DNA form, the CDR3 reads TGTGCCAGTAGTATAGGTCTCGGACTCATACATTTT.

In this sample, this clonotype turned up a few times. The chain has TRBV5-1 and TRBJ2-3; 14 bases line up with TRBD2. This CDR3 spans 17 amino acids. CDR1 is SGHRS, CDR2 YFSETQ, per germline. J lost 8 bases, V lost 4 bases, and 12 bases had no gene match. The CDR3 region is CASSLTGTSGGAATQYF. DNA for the CDR3: TGCGCCAGCAGCCTGACCGGGACTAGCGGGGGAGCCGCTACGCAGTATTTT.

The sample holds a few counts of this clonotype. The chain couples TRBV11-3 to TRBJ2-5; the D is unclear. The V end was cut by 5 bases, the J end by 9 bases, with 16 bases between. Germline V gene lookup returns CDR1 SGHNT and CDR2 YENEEA. This CDR3 has 13 amino acids. CDR3 sequence (DNA): TGTGCCAGCAGCGGGCCCGTCAGTTCGGCCCAGTACTTC. As protein: CASSGPVSSAQYF. The variable domain in full, completed from reference TRBV11-3 and TRBJ2-5, reads EAGVVQSPRYKIIEKKQPVAFWCNPISGHNTLYWYLQNLGQGPELLIRYENEEAVDDSQLPKDRFSAERLKGVDSTLKIQPAELGDSAVYLCASSGPVSSAQYFGPGTRLLVL.

The chain recombines TRBV15 with TRBJ2-5; 7 bases are a match to TRBD1. The CDR3 has 14 amino acids. J lost 5 bases, V lost 4 bases, and 7 bases had no gene match. Germline V gives CDR1 LNHNV, CDR2 YYDKDF (reference sequence). In nucleotides, the CDR3 is TGTGCCACCAGCAACAACAGGGGTAGGGAGACCCAGTACTTC. It specifies CATSNNRGRETQYF.